Listed here are 32 T cell receptor beta chains from one sample, sequenced in a study of blood T cell repertoires in COVID-19. Sequencing was performed with immunoSEQ multiplex PCR; in TCRdb, only in-frame clones are kept and a portion is missing. The sample comprises 250,000 to 300,000 clones, about 86% of which are singletons, and approximately 3.6% rests with the top ten. Sequenced: PBMCs or T cells enriched from blood (not recorded which). These receptors all stem from a man aged 45-65 years who had recovered from COVID-19.

This chain uses TRBV7-8 with TRBJ1-2; D unresolved. Germline lookup yields CDR1 SGHVS and CDR2 FQNEAQ. V lost 1 base and J 4 bases, leaving 10 bases between the germline ends. The CDR3 loop spans 14 amino acids. In nucleotides, the CDR3 is TGTGCCAGCAGCTTAGATGACACGGCCTATGGCTACACCTTC. It is translated as CASSLDDTAYGYTF. The full variable domain, its missing parts supplied by reference TRBV7-8 and TRBJ1-2, is GAGVSQSPRYKVAKRGQDVALRCDPISGHVSLFWYQQALGQGPEFLTYFQNEAQLDKSGLPSDRFFAERPEGSVSTLKIQRTQQEDSAVYLCASSLDDTAYGYTFGSGTRLTVV.

This chain links TRBV7-2 with TRBJ2-1, with 9 positions matching TRBD2. V dropped 6 bases and J dropped 8; count of bases not matched to a gene: 14. There are 16 residues in the CDR3. Germline V lookup: CDR1 SGHTA, CDR2 FQGNSA. CDR3 DNA sequence: TGTGCCAGCAGTCGGGGGGGTAGCGGGAGTGGGTATGAGCAGTTCTTC. It specifies CASSRGGSGSGYEQFF.

V gene TRBV9 combines with J gene TRBJ1-2, with 9 bases lining up with TRBD1. The CDR3 loop spans 15 amino acids. V dropped 2 bases and J dropped 2; count of bases not matched to a gene: 4. The germline V gene encodes CDR1 SGDLS and CDR2 YYNGEE. CDR3 loop: CASSVRQGENYGYTF. In nucleotides, the CDR3 is TGTGCCAGCAGCGTTAGACAGGGGGAGAACTATGGCTACACCTTC.

The chain has TRBV7-9 and TRBJ2-7; D gene unclear. The V gene's germline CDR1 is SEHNR and CDR2 FQNEAQ (reference sequence). With 4 bases removed from V and 3 bases from J, the gap between germline ends came to 13 bases. The CDR3 is made up of 14 amino acids. CDR3 amino acids: CASSYPGLFYEQYF. The CDR3 coding sequence is TGTGCCAGCAGCTACCCCGGGTTATTCTACGAGCAGTACTTC.

In its sample, this clone was seen a few times. The chain uses TRBV5-1 and TRBJ1-1, with 10 bases lining up with TRBD1. V shed 2 bases, J shed 6 bases, and the junction held 4 bases outside the gene matches. Germline CDR1 and CDR2: SGHRS and YFSETQ. CDR3 length: 14 amino acids. For the CDR3, the DNA is TGCGCCAGCAGCTTAGACAGGGGGCGATCTGAAGCTTTCTTT. Translation gives CASSLDRGRSEAFF.

This chain links TRBV19 with TRBJ1-1; D not certain. Germline loops: CDR1 LNHDA, CDR2 SQIVND (reference sequence). The CDR3 is 12 amino acids. V was shortened by 7 bases and J by 11 bases, with 17 bases between the two germline ends. As DNA, the CDR3 is TGTGCCAGTACCATGGAGGGCTCCGGGGCTTTCTTT. Its translation is CASTMEGSGAFF.

This clone was seen just once. The chain is built from TRBV11-2 and TRBJ2-5, with 10 nucleotides matching TRBD2. Germline V gene data show CDR1 as SGHAT and CDR2 as FQNNGV. The J segment lost 4 bases and the V segment lost 4 bases, leaving 6 bases of the junction unmatched. This CDR3 contains 15 residues. Here the CDR3 DNA reads TGTGCCAGCAGCTCAAACAGACTAGCGGGAGAGACCCAGTACTTC. Translating it yields CASSSNRLAGETQYF.

This rearrangement joins TRBV21-1 to TRBJ2-7; the tabulated D call, TRBD1, remains unverified against the DNA. TRBV21-1 is designated a pseudogene. The CDR3 consists of 18 residues. CDR3 coding DNA: TGTGCCAGCAGCCCCGGGGCGGGGAGGGACAGGAGTTCTTACGAGCAGTACTTC. This encodes CASSPGAGRDRSSYEQYF.

The V and J genes are TRBV11-2 and TRBJ2-2; D call uncertain. V lost 0 bases and J lost 3, with 5 bases in between. The CDR3 sequence is 14 residues long. CDR1 is SGHAT and CDR2 is FQNNGV in the germline V gene. CDR3 in DNA: TGTGCCAGCAGCTTAGATATGTACACCGGGGAGCTGTTTTTT. Its protein product is CASSLDMYTGELFF.

The chain couples TRBV10-3 to TRBJ2-5; 11 nucleotides match TRBD2. Germline V CDR1 and CDR2: ENHRY, SYGVKD. The length of the CDR3 is 17 residues. The ends lost 3 bases at V and 0 bases at J; junction bases unmatched: 6. The CDR3 is CAISDYSGGGYQETQYF. In nucleotides, the CDR3 is TGTGCCATCAGTGATTATAGCGGGGGGGGATACCAAGAGACCCAGTACTTC.

The V call is TRBV2, the J call TRBJ2-5; D uncertain. Germline CDR1 reads SNHLY; CDR2 reads FYNNEI. The CDR3 consists of 13 residues. V was cut by 6 bases and J by 5 bases, with 13 bases left in between. The CDR3 sequence: CASRASLTETQYF. The CDR3 bases are TGTGCCAGCAGAGCCTCGCTTACGGAGACCCAGTACTTC.

This clone showed up just once. The chain joins TRBV15 to TRBJ2-2; perhaps TRBD2 as D (5 bases). The germline V gene has CDR1 LNHNV and CDR2 YYDKDF (reference sequence). This CDR3 is built from 14 residues. Trimming took off 5 bases at V and 7 bases at J, with 14 bases between the two ends. The CDR3 DNA sequence: TGTGCCACCAGCCCACCACTAGTTGGCGGGGAGCTGTTTTTT. Its protein is CATSPPLVGGELFF.

Only a few counts were recorded for this clone. This chain joins TRBV15 and TRBJ2-2; 8 bases align to TRBD1. The CDR3 spans 16 residues. CDR1 LNHNV and CDR2 YYDKDF come from the germline V gene (reference sequence). Unmatched junction bases numbered 6, after V lost 1 base and J lost 5 bases. This CDR3 reads CATSRGQGQGTGELFF. CDR3 nucleotides: TGTGCCACCAGCAGAGGACAGGGGCAAGGAACCGGGGAGCTGTTTTTT.

V and J are TRBV28 and TRBJ2-2, with D possibly TRBD1 on 5 matching bases. Germline lookup yields CDR1 MDHEN and CDR2 SYDVKM. This CDR3 comprises 13 residues. V was trimmed by 8 bases and J by 1 base, leaving 8 bases between them. The CDR3 coding sequence is TGTGCCAGCGGTAGGGGGAACACCGGGGAGCTGTTTTTT. Translating it yields CASGRGNTGELFF.

This sequence joins TRBV28 and TRBJ1-2; D is perhaps TRBD1 (5 bases). Trimming stripped 1 base from V and 2 bases from J, with 11 bases between. Germline V gene lookup returns CDR1 MDHEN and CDR2 SYDVKM. CDR3 size: 15 residues. The CDR3 region has the DNA TGTGCCAGCAGTTTATCCGACAGCAGGAACTATGGCTACACCTTC. Translation gives CASSLSDSRNYGYTF.

V and J are TRBV10-3 and TRBJ1-3; 8 bases align to TRBD1. In germline, CDR1 is ENHRY, CDR2 SYGVKD. The V segment lost 4 bases and the J segment 4 bases; nucleotides outside the gene matches: 12. This CDR3 comprises 17 residues. This CDR3 reads CAISADRFQGAGNTIYF. The CDR3 DNA reads TGTGCCATCAGTGCCGACCGATTTCAGGGGGCGGGAAACACCATATATTTT.

V gene TRBV30 combines with J gene TRBJ1-5; TRBD1 is a possible D gene (6 bases). This CDR3 is 14 amino acids long. V lost 0 bases, J lost 6 bases, and 12 bases lay in between. Germline-derived CDR1 and CDR2 are GTSNPN and SVGIG (reference sequence). This CDR3 reads CAWSVAGVGQPQHF. For the CDR3, the DNA is TGTGCCTGGAGTGTGGCAGGGGTGGGTCAGCCCCAGCATTTT.

This sequence joins TRBV14 and TRBJ1-1, with TRBD1 matching 9 bases. This CDR3 region has 16 residues. CDR1 and CDR2 (germline): SGHDN, FVKESK. With 4 bases clipped from V and 4 bases from J, the junction kept 10 bases outside the gene matches. Here the CDR3 reads CASSLKAPTGGTEAFF. CDR3 sequence (DNA): TGTGCCAGCAGCCTCAAAGCCCCGACAGGGGGCACTGAAGCTTTCTTT.

This sequence joins TRBV6-6 and TRBJ2-7; 13 bases are a match to TRBD2. Trimming took 5 bases from V and 7 from J; bases not matched to a gene: 14. Germline V gives CDR1 MNHNY, CDR2 SVGAGI (reference sequence). This CDR3 comprises 17 residues. The CDR3 reads CASSQNPGLAGSWEQYF. In DNA, the CDR3 is TGTGCCAGCAGTCAGAACCCGGGACTAGCGGGAAGCTGGGAGCAGTACTTC.

This chain uses TRBV5-8 with TRBJ2-1; D gene ambiguous. Trimming stripped 4 bases from V and 4 bases from J, with 3 bases between. Germline lookup yields CDR1 SGHTS and CDR2 YDEGEE. The CDR3 has 11 residues. The CDR3 is CASSTYNEQFF. The DNA of the CDR3 is TGTGCCAGCAGCACTTACAATGAGCAGTTCTTC.

In regard to this clone: The identical CDR3 is also encoded by other nucleotide sequences in the sample. The V call is TRBV12-3 or TRBV12-4, the J call TRBJ1-6; D might be TRBD1 (5 bases). V was cut by 4 bases and J by 7 bases, with 8 bases left in between. The CDR3 is 13 residues long. This chain's CDR3 is CASSSRGNSPLHF. Here the CDR3 DNA reads TGTGCCAGCAGTTCACGGGGGAATTCACCCCTCCACTTT.

This chain links TRBV14 with TRBJ1-2, with a weak D call TRBD1 (6 bases). The V end was cut by 4 bases, the J end by 4 bases, with 16 bases between. CDR3 length: 15 amino acids. CDR1 is SGHDN, CDR2 FVKESK, per germline. CDR3 protein: CASSPLRGAVYGYTF. CDR3 bases: TGTGCCAGCAGCCCCCTCCGGGGGGCCGTCTATGGCTACACCTTC.

The chain uses TRBV29-1 and TRBJ2-5; 7 bases agree with TRBD1. CDR1 SQVTM and CDR2 ANQGSEA come from the germline V gene. The CDR3 spans 13 residues. Trimming cost V 6 bases and J 7 bases; bases outside gene matches: 11. CDR3 sequence reads: CSVELGTVGTQYF. The CDR3 DNA reads as TGCAGCGTAGAACTGGGGACAGTAGGGACCCAGTACTTC.

This chain connects TRBV2 to TRBJ1-1; TRBD1 agrees at 8 bases. Losses at the gene ends were 7 bases for V and 5 bases for J; bases not matched to a gene: 6. Germline CDR1 SNHLY, CDR2 FYNNEI. This CDR3 comprises 13 residues. CDR3 sequence reads: CASNGQGWTEAFF. The CDR3 region has the DNA TGTGCCAGCAACGGACAGGGATGGACTGAAGCTTTCTTT.

The genes are TRBV28 and TRBJ1-5; D possibly corresponds to TRBD1 (6 bases). Germline V gives CDR1 MDHEN, CDR2 SYDVKM. V lost 6 bases, J lost 2 bases, and 20 bases lay in between. The CDR3 consists of 17 residues. The CDR3 here is CASRTPTGGRGNQPQHF. Written as DNA, the CDR3 is TGTGCCAGCAGAACCCCCACGGGGGGGCGAGGCAATCAGCCCCAGCATTTT.

This chain's CDR3 is CASSPPGREQFF. DNA of the CDR3: TGTGCCAGCAGCCCACCCGGCAGGGAGCAGTTCTTC. The V call is TRBV5-6, the J call TRBJ2-1; D is undetermined. The CDR3 runs 12 residues. V was shortened by 4 bases and J by 10 bases, with 12 bases between the two germline ends. Germline V gene sequence: CDR1 SGHDT, CDR2 YYEEEE.

This chain joins TRBV4-2 and TRBJ2-3, with D hard to call. This CDR3 spans 14 amino acids. From germline, CDR1 is LGHNA and CDR2 YNFKEQ. Trimming shortened V by 5 bases and J by 0 bases, and 9 bases separated the two germline ends. CDR3 sequence reads: CASSAATSTDTQYF. In DNA form, the CDR3 reads TGTGCCAGCAGCGCAGCGACTAGCACAGATACGCAGTATTTT.

The count of this clone is one. The rearrangement uses TRBV30 and TRBJ1-1; D not certain. Trimming removed 3 bases from V and 7 bases from J, with 12 bases in between. Germline CDR1 GTSNPN, CDR2 SVGIG (reference sequence). This CDR3 region has 12 residues. CDR3: CAWRKIPGEAFF. As DNA, the CDR3 is TGTGCCTGGAGGAAAATTCCGGGTGAAGCTTTCTTT.

The chain has TRBV6-5 and TRBJ1-2, with 8 bases fitting TRBD1. Germline-derived CDR1 and CDR2 are MNHEY and SVGAGI. J lost 7 bases, V lost 5 bases, and 9 bases had no gene match. This CDR3 has 14 residues. The CDR3 is CASSHGVRGLGYTF. CDR3 DNA sequence: TGTGCCAGCAGTCACGGGGTCAGGGGGCTTGGCTACACCTTC.

The chain recombines TRBV2 with TRBJ1-5, with 9 positions matching TRBD1. This CDR3 has 14 residues. The V gene end was trimmed by 8 bases and the J gene end by 7 bases; junction bases not matched to a gene: 9. Germline V gene lookup returns CDR1 SNHLY and CDR2 FYNNEI. The CDR3 loop reads CASGRDRDGQPQHF. The CDR3 bases are TGTGCCAGCGGCCGGGACAGGGATGGGCAGCCCCAGCATTTT.

The chain carries TRBV4-1 and TRBJ1-6; no clear D. Trimming pared 5 bases from V and 9 bases from J, leaving 14 bases between. This CDR3 spans 14 amino acids. Germline V gives CDR1 MGHRA, CDR2 YSYEKL. The CDR3 DNA is TGCGCCAGCAGCGCGGGGTCCCAACTTTCACCCCTCCACTTT. It translates to CASSAGSQLSPLHF.

The chain uses TRBV12-3 or TRBV12-4 and TRBJ2-5; D not resolved. This CDR3 contains 13 residues. V lost 7 bases and J 4 bases, leaving 13 bases between the germline ends. The CDR3 coding sequence is TGTGCCAGCACCCTCATTTCCGGAGAGACCCAGTACTTC. This sequence encodes CASTLISGETQYF.